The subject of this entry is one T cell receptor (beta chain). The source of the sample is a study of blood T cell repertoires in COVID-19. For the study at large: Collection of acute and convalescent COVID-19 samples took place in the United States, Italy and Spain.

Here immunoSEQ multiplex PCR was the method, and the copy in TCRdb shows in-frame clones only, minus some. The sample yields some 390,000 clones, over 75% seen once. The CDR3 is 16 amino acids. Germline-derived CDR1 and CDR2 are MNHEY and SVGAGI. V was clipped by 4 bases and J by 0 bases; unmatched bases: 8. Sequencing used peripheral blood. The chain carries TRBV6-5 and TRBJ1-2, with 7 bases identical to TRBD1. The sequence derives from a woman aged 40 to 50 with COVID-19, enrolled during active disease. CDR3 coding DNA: TGTGCCAGCAGTTTGACAGGGACCCAACCTAACTATGGCTACACCTTC. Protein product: CASSLTGTQPNYGYTF.